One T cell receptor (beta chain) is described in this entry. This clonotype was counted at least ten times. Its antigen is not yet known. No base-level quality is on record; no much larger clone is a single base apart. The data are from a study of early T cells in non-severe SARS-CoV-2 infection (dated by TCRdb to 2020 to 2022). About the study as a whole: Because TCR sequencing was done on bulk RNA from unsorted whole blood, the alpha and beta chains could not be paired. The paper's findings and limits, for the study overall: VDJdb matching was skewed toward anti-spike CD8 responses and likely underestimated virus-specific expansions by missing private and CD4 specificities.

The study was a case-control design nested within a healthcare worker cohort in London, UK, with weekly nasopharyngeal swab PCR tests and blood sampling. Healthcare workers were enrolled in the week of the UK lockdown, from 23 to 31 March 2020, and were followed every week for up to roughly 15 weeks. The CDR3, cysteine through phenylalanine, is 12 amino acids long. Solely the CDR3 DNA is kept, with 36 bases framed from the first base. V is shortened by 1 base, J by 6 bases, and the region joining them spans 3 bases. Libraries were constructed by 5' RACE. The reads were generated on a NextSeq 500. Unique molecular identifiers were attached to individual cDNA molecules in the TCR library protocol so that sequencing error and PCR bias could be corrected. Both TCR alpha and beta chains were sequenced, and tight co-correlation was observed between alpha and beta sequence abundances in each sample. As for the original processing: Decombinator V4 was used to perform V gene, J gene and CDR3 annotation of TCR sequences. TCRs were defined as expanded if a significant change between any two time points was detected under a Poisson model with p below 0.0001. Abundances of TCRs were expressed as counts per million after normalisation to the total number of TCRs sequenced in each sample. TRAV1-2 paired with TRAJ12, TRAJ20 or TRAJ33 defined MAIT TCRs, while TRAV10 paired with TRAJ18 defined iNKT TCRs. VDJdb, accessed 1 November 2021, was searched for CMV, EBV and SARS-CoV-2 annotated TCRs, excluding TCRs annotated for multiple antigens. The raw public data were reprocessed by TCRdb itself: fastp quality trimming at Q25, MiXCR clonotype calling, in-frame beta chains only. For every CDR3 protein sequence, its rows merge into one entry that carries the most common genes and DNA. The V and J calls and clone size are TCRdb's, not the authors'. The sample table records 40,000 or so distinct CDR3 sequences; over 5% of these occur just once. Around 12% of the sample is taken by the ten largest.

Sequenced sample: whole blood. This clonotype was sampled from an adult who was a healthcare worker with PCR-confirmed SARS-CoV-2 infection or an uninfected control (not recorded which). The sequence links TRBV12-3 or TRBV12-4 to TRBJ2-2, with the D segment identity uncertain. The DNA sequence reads TGTGCCAGCAGTTTAGTATCCGGGGAGCTGTTTTTT. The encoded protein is CASSLVSGELFF.